The present T cell receptor beta chain was sequenced within a study of vaccination effects on CD4 cells after COVID-19 (dated by TCRdb to the early 2020s). For context, the study as a whole: In the ViraFEST assay, PBMC were stimulated with viral peptide pools, and TCR sequencing was then used to find antigen-specific CD4+ T cell clonotypes based on their expansion. About 2.1 million PBMC per well were cultured in IMDM with about 4.5% human AB serum, 9 to 10 IU/ml IL-2 and gentamicin, plus 10 ug/ml peptides. Cultures from other donors in the study were sequenced with the Oncomine TCR Beta short-read assay on an Illumina iSeq 100. The full study included around ten COVID-19 convalescent patients and a few SARS-CoV-2-naive healthy vaccine recipients. In both COVID-19 convalescent patients and infection-naive vaccine recipients, the study compared SARS-CoV-2 spike-specific CD4+ TCR repertoires from before mRNA vaccination with those from after it. Post-vaccine samples across the study were collected a median of 72 days after the second dose, with a range of 14 to 241.

After 10 days of culture, CD4+ T cells were isolated with the EasySep CD4+ T cell isolation kit. Two doses of either the BNT162b2 or the mRNA-1273 mRNA SARS-CoV-2 vaccine were administered to participants. The absence of prior SARS-CoV-2 infection in healthy vaccine recipients was confirmed by negative nucleocapsid antibodies before and after vaccination. Half of the culture medium was replaced with fresh IL-2-containing medium on days 3 and 7. Unless noted otherwise, every peptide stimulation condition was grown in triplicate wells. PBMC were separated from whole blood using Ficoll-Paque Plus gradient centrifugation and were then either cryopreserved at -140C or used fresh. Genomic DNA was extracted from cultured CD4+ T cells with the QIAamp micro DNA kit. As for this clone: The antigen it binds to is not known. No base qualities exist here, and no much larger clone lies one base off it.

The paper as a whole reports these results and caveats: Both infection-induced and vaccine-induced clones contracted markedly at late post-vaccination timepoints, which is consistent with waning T cell responses. In healthy vaccine recipients, vaccine-induced clones were almost all SARS-CoV-2 mono-reactive, with only 1 of 255 being cross-reactive with common cold coronaviruses. The study was limited by a small number of convalescent patients, and early post-infection timepoints were lacking.

Receptor libraries were prepared by the immunoSEQ multiplex PCR assay. DNA from the cultured and isolated CD4+ T cells underwent TCR beta CDR3 sequencing. As for the original processing: Non-productive TCR sequences were removed and reads were trimmed to the CDR3 region, keeping CDR3s of at least 7 amino acids. The MANAFEST web app was used to identify antigen-specific clonotypes by comparing expansion in peptide wells with expansion in reference cultures. To count as positive, a clone had to show expansion at FDR<0.05 compared with the reference and with all other wells, an odds ratio above 5, and a frequency above 0.1% in two replicate wells. A clonotype was defined as cross-reactive if the clonotype was significantly expanded both in SARS-CoV-2 spike wells and in at least one common cold coronavirus spike condition. Using the stringdist R package, CDR3 similarity was measured by Levenshtein distance, and unrooted trees were constructed with ape in R 3.6.1. The source is immuneACCESS, and TCRdb retained only in-frame sequences with V and J called. Part of the clones is not carried over; for the studies checked, unresolved V genes explain less than half of this, and the remainder is unexplained. V and J calls and clone size are given by that table; D and trimming were obtained from the DNA. The sample table shows fewer than 75,000 clones, and less than 85% are seen once. The ten most abundant clones make up about 2.5% of the sample.

From the germline V gene, CDR1 is SGHRS and CDR2 is YFSETQ. Reading from cysteine to phenylalanine, the CDR3 counts 15 amino acids. The only DNA kept is the CDR3, 45 bases in frame from the first base. Trimming takes 0 bases from V and 0 bases from J, and the germline ends sit 6 bases apart. The TCR comes from a human donor who received a COVID-19 vaccine. The sample here was CD4+ T cells from PBMCs cultured without peptide, taken after COVID-19 vaccination. Recombination linked TRBV5-1 to TRBJ2-2, and the D gene may be TRBD1, 5 bases matching. The bases read TGCGCCAGCAGCTTGGACAGGCCGAACACCGGGGAGCTGTTTTTT. It is translated as CASSLDRPNTGELFF.